The next 26 T cell receptor beta chains were all read from a single sample in a study of blood T cell repertoires in COVID-19. Assay: immunoSEQ multiplex PCR; the TCRdb copy retains only in-frame clones and omits some. The sample holds about 130,000 clones, around 81% seen once. The sample was peripheral blood. The receptors come from a woman in her fifties or sixties with acute or convalescent COVID-19.

The chain has TRBV24-1 and TRBJ2-1; D not certain. Germline V gene sequence: CDR1 KGHDR, CDR2 SFDVKD. Between the trimmed V and J ends, which lost 3 bases and 0 bases, there was a span of 11 bases. This CDR3 contains 16 residues. DNA of the CDR3: TGTGCCACCAGTGATCCCGATGGTAGCTCCTACAATGAGCAGTTCTTC. It translates to CATSDPDGSSYNEQFF.

The chain carries TRBV15 and TRBJ1-6, with a tentative D call TRBD1 (5 bases). Per germline, CDR1 LNHNV and CDR2 YYDKDF (reference sequence). Trimming removed 1 base at V and 0 bases at J, with 7 bases between. The CDR3 extends over 16 amino acids. The CDR3 coding sequence is TGTGCCACCAGCAGAGGGGGCAGCTCCTATAATTCACCCCTCCACTTT. It yields the protein CATSRGGSSYNSPLHF.

V gene TRBV14 combines with J gene TRBJ2-4, with 10 bases fitting TRBD2. V shed 2 bases and J 1 base; nucleotides not matched to a gene: 8. CDR3 length: 18 amino acids. Per the germline V gene, CDR1 is SGHDN and CDR2 is FVKESK. CDR3 bases: TGTGCCAGCAGCCAAAGGCTAGCGGGAGACTCGGCCAAAAACATTCAGTACTTC. Residues: CASSQRLAGDSAKNIQYF.

DNA of the CDR3: TGTGCCAGCAGCCGGGACAGCGGTAATGAAAAACTGTTTTTT. It is translated as CASSRDSGNEKLFF. This chain connects TRBV6-5 to TRBJ1-4, with 7 nucleotides matching TRBD1. Germline CDR1 and CDR2: MNHEY and SVGAGI. V dropped 6 bases and J dropped 4; count of bases not matched to a gene: 5. There are 14 residues in the CDR3.

V and J are TRBV5-4 and TRBJ1-1; TRBD1 is a possible D gene (5 bases). CDR3 size: 14 residues. V lost 0 bases and J lost 1, with 7 bases in between. Per germline, CDR1 SGHNT and CDR2 YYREEE (reference sequence). The CDR3 DNA sequence: TGTGCCAGCAGCTTGGGGGGGGAGAACACTGAAGCTTTCTTT. The encoded protein is CASSLGGENTEAFF.

This clone was found a few times. V and J are TRBV19 and TRBJ1-2; D ambiguous. Germline lookup yields CDR1 LNHDA and CDR2 SQIVND (reference sequence). V was cut by 4 bases and J by 1 base, with 25 bases left in between. CDR3 length: 19 residues. The CDR3 DNA reads as TGTGCCAGTAGTAAACCGATAAAGGAGAACGGAGAATTTAACTATGGCTACACCTTC. It encodes CASSKPIKENGEFNYGYTF.

V usage is TRBV19 and J usage is TRBJ1-2; TRBD1 might be the D (6 bases). With 5 bases removed from V and 1 base from J, the gap between germline ends came to 8 bases. The length of the CDR3 is 13 residues. The germline V gene has CDR1 LNHDA and CDR2 SQIVND (reference sequence). The CDR3, as DNA: TGTGCCAGTAGTGTCAGGGGTAACTATGGCTACACCTTC. Its translation: CASSVRGNYGYTF.

This chain joins TRBV21-1 and TRBJ2-5; TRBD1, the table's D call, was not compared with the DNA. TRBV21-1 is an annotated pseudogene. The CDR3 covers 13 residues. The CDR3 region is CARPPDRQETQYF. CDR3 DNA: TGTGCCAGACCCCCGGACAGGCAAGAGACCCAGTACTTC.

Here the CDR3 DNA reads TGCAGCGCACCGGGACAGGGCCTCTCCTCGGATGGCTACACCTTC. Its translation is CSAPGQGLSSDGYTF. V and J are TRBV29-1 and TRBJ1-2, with 9 bases aligning to TRBD1. The trim removed 7 bases at V and 6 bases at J, leaving 15 bases unmatched. Germline CDR1 SQVTM, CDR2 ANQGSEA. The CDR3 has 15 amino acids.

V and J are TRBV28 and TRBJ2-4; D might be TRBD2 (5 bases). Germline V gives CDR1 MDHEN, CDR2 SYDVKM. There are 14 residues in the CDR3. Trimming removed 2 bases at V and 4 bases at J, with 9 bases between. This CDR3 is CASSLAGQKNIQYF. The CDR3 nucleotides are TGTGCCAGCAGTTTAGCGGGCCAGAAAAACATTCAGTACTTC.

The V gene is TRBV11-2, the J gene TRBJ2-7, with D tentatively TRBD2 (6 bases). Germline values: CDR1 SGHAT, CDR2 FQNNGV. Trimming cost V 0 bases and J 4 bases, with 13 bases left between them. The CDR3 totals 15 residues. CDR3 in DNA: TGTGCCAGCAGCTTAGATCAGCTCCGGGGGTACGAGCAGTACTTC. Residues: CASSLDQLRGYEQYF.

This clone was detected once. The V call is TRBV5-1, the J call TRBJ1-1; the match to TRBD1 covers 9 bases. Germline-derived CDR1 and CDR2 are SGHRS and YFSETQ. V lost 3 bases to trimming and J lost 6 bases; unmatched junction nucleotides: 9. CDR3 size: 15 residues. In nucleotides, the CDR3 is TGCGCCAGCAGCTGGGGTGGGACAGGGTCTCCTGAAGCTTTCTTT. This sequence encodes CASSWGGTGSPEAFF.

J is TRBJ1-2 and V is TRBV2; D is undetermined. The CDR3 extends over 11 amino acids. Deletions cut 5 bases from V and 6 bases from J, with 7 bases between. CDR1 and CDR2 (germline): SNHLY, FYNNEI. The CDR3 reads CASSMRDGYTF. The DNA of the CDR3 is TGTGCCAGCAGTATGCGGGATGGCTACACCTTC.

There are a few counts of this clone. The rearrangement joins TRBV5-1 to TRBJ2-1; 12 positions match TRBD2. The germline V gene has CDR1 SGHRS and CDR2 YFSETQ. The CDR3 has 16 amino acids. The V segment lost 3 bases and the J segment 7 bases; nucleotides outside the gene matches: 8. The CDR3 sequence: CASSSSGRASGNEQFF. DNA for the CDR3: TGCGCCAGCAGCTCTAGCGGGAGGGCCAGTGGTAATGAGCAGTTCTTC.

This clone appeared once. The chain links TRBV11-2 to TRBJ1-2; D uncertain. The V and J ends lost 5 bases and 3 bases respectively, with 19 bases between them. The CDR3 is made up of 16 amino acids. The germline gives CDR1 SGHAT, CDR2 FQNNGV. The CDR3 coding sequence is TGTGCCAGCAGCCCCAGCAGTGGGAGCGGGGACTATGGCTACACCTTC. Translated: CASSPSSGSGDYGYTF.

This chain uses TRBV5-1 with TRBJ1-2; D unresolved. V was shortened by 1 base and J by 7 bases, with 23 bases between the two germline ends. The CDR3 contains 17 residues. Germline CDR1 is SGHRS and CDR2 is YFSETQ. The CDR3 sequence: CASSLSPGPASRGGYTF. The CDR3 DNA follows: TGCGCCAGCAGCTTGTCCCCTGGACCCGCGTCGCGGGGTGGCTACACCTTC.

The rearrangement uses TRBV2 and TRBJ1-3, with 7 positions matching TRBD1. V dropped 8 bases and J dropped 0; count of bases not matched to a gene: 7. Germline V lookup: CDR1 SNHLY, CDR2 FYNNEI. CDR3 size: 15 residues. CDR3 in DNA: TGTGCCAGCCATTCTAGGGGGCTCTCTGGAAACACCATATATTTT. It is translated as CASHSRGLSGNTIYF.

The genes are TRBV6-2 or TRBV6-3 and TRBJ1-4, with D tentatively TRBD1 (6 bases). V was clipped by 2 bases and J by 5 bases, with 12 bases between them. Germline values: CDR1 MNHEY, CDR2 SVGEGT. The CDR3 runs 15 residues. The CDR3 DNA sequence: TGTGCCAGCAGTTACGACAGGACGGGGAATGAAAAACTGTTTTTT. Protein sequence: CASSYDRTGNEKLFF.

The chain links TRBV5-1 to TRBJ2-1; 8 nucleotides align to TRBD1. CDR1 and CDR2 from the germline V gene are SGHRS and YFSETQ. J was trimmed by 7 bases and V by 0 bases; bases with no gene match: 3. There are 14 residues in the CDR3. CDR3 region: CASSLGTGLNEQFF. The CDR3 region has the DNA TGCGCCAGCAGCTTGGGGACAGGGCTGAATGAGCAGTTCTTC. Based on the CDR3 plus reference TRBV5-1 and TRBJ2-1, the full variable domain is KAGVTQTPRYLIKTRGQQVTLSCSPISGHRSVSWYQQTPGQGLQFLFEYFSETQRNKGNFPGRFSGRQFSNSRSEMNVSTLELGDSALYLCASSLGTGLNEQFFGPGTRLTVL.

As concerns this clone: The sample holds other DNA sequences that translate to the same CDR3. The V gene is TRBV27, the J gene TRBJ2-2, with TRBD2 as a possible D gene (6 bases). This CDR3 has 12 amino acids. The germline V gene encodes CDR1 MNHEY and CDR2 SMNVEV (reference sequence). Trimming shortened V by 3 bases and J by 8 bases, and 7 bases separated the two germline ends. The chain's CDR3 is CASSFLAGELFF. The CDR3, as DNA: TGTGCCAGCAGTTTCCTAGCGGGGGAGCTGTTTTTT.

The chain links TRBV5-1 to TRBJ2-7, with D unresolved. Per germline, CDR1 SGHRS and CDR2 YFSETQ. V was shortened by 2 bases and J by 7 bases, with 10 bases between the two germline ends. This CDR3 comprises 12 residues. CDR3 DNA: TGCGCCAGCAGCTTATCTCTACGAGAGCAGTACTTC. This sequence encodes CASSLSLREQYF.

The CDR3, as DNA: TGTGCCAGCAGTTACTCGAGATCAGGCTCTGGAAACACCATATATTTT. The encoded protein is CASSYSRSGSGNTIYF. The chain employs TRBV6-5 and TRBJ1-3; no definite D call. CDR1 and CDR2 from the germline V gene are MNHEY and SVGAGI. V was trimmed by 0 bases and J by 0 bases, leaving 9 bases between them. CDR3 size: 16 residues.

In DNA, the CDR3 is TGTGCCAGCAGCCTCGGAGACAGTTTCTATGGCTACACCTTC. Translating gives CASSLGDSFYGYTF. The chain employs TRBV7-8 and TRBJ1-2; possibly TRBD1 for D (5 bases). Trimming removed 5 bases at V and 4 bases at J, with 14 bases between. CDR1 is SGHVS and CDR2 is FQNEAQ in the germline V gene. The CDR3 is 14 amino acids.

V gene TRBV18 combines with J gene TRBJ1-1; D might be TRBD1 (5 bases). The CDR3 covers 15 residues. CDR1 KGHSH and CDR2 LQKENI come from the germline V gene. The V gene lost 9 bases and the J gene lost 3 bases, with 20 bases spanning the gap. This CDR3 reads CASRSQGIRYTEAFF. The CDR3 nucleotides read TGTGCCAGTAGGTCCCAGGGTATCAGGTACACTGAAGCTTTCTTT. The full variable domain, with the rest looked up from reference TRBV18 and TRBJ1-1, is NAGVMQNPRHLVRRRGQEARLRCSPMKGHSHVYWYRQLPEEGLKFMVYLQKENIIDESGMPKERFSAEFPKEGPSILRIQQVVRGDSAAYFCASRSQGIRYTEAFFGQGTRLTVV.

This sequence joins TRBV21-1 and TRBJ2-1; the tabulated D call, TRBD2, remains unverified against the DNA. TRBV21-1 is deemed a pseudogene. This CDR3 has 17 amino acids. This chain's CDR3 is CASSKLKRDPSDNEQFF. The CDR3, as DNA: TGTGCCAGCAGCAAACTAAAGCGGGATCCAAGCGACAATGAGCAGTTCTTC.

The V and J genes are TRBV4-1 and TRBJ2-5; D is uncertain. The CDR3 has 15 amino acids. V dropped 3 bases and J dropped 5 bases, with 16 bases sitting between them. Germline CDR1 reads MGHRA; CDR2 reads YSYEKL. In DNA form, the CDR3 reads TGCGCCAGCAGCCACCAGCCGGGTCTTGGCGAGACCCAGTACTTC. Protein product: CASSHQPGLGETQYF.